The present entry profiles one T cell receptor (beta chain) with its context. The data derive from a study of control samples from healthy donors and cancer patients. Assay used: immunoSEQ multiplex PCR; TCRdb lists only in-frame clones, some missing. The repertoire has approximately 93,000 clones, roughly 89% of them found once; the top ten carry over 8.5%. The sequenced material came from PBMCs. The sequence was obtained from a woman between 50 and 59 years old with colorectal cancer.

CDR3 residues: CASMGGHGYTF. The CDR3 bases are TGTGCCAGCATGGGGGGGCATGGCTACACCTTC. V usage is TRBV27 and J usage is TRBJ1-2, with D maybe TRBD1 (6 bases). The CDR3 length is 11 residues. V was shortened by 7 bases and J by 6 bases, with 9 bases between the two germline ends. The germline CDR1 and CDR2 sequences are MNHEY and SMNVEV (reference sequence).